The next 13 T cell receptor beta chains were all read from a single sample in a study of T-cell reconstitution after alpha-beta-depleted transplantation in children. Researchers prepared the TCRbeta library using unique molecular identifiers, the study reports. MiXCR, applied by TCRdb to the PCR reads, yields one record per CDR3 protein. The data show about 540,000 distinct CDR3 sequences, over 20% seen once. The sequenced sample was PBMCs, obtained before TCRalphabeta/CD19-depleted stem cell transplant. The receptors come from a boy in the first two years of life with Wiskott-Aldrich syndrome, due to receive a stem cell transplant.

The chain links TRBV10-1 to TRBJ2-4; the match to TRBD2 covers 8 bases. CDR1 is WNHNN and CDR2 is SYGVQD in the germline V gene (reference sequence). The CDR3 extends over 15 amino acids. V lost 0 bases and J lost 6; bases outside the gene matches: 4. The CDR3 spells CASSESAGAGNIQYF. The CDR3, as DNA: TGCGCCAGCAGTGAGTCAGCGGGAGCCGGAAACATTCAGTACTTC.

A few counts support this clonotype. The rearrangement joins TRBV10-3 to TRBJ2-1, with D perhaps being TRBD1 or TRBD2 (5 bases each). The V and J ends lost 3 bases and 5 bases respectively, with 14 bases between them. The CDR3 is 15 residues long. Germline CDR1 is ENHRY and CDR2 is SYGVKD. CDR3 nucleotides: TGTGCCATCAGTGACCCCGGGACGCCTAACAATGAGCAGTTCTTC. Amino acid sequence: CAISDPGTPNNEQFF.

There are a few counts of this clonotype. The chain uses TRBV9 and TRBJ2-5; D gene ambiguous. This CDR3 contains 14 residues. Germline V gene data show CDR1 as SGDLS and CDR2 as YYNGEE. Trimming removed 0 bases at V and 5 bases at J, with 11 bases between. CDR3 in amino acids: CASSVGLGLETQYF. The CDR3 bases are TGTGCCAGCAGCGTAGGTCTGGGGTTGGAGACCCAGTACTTC.

The chain joins TRBV28 to TRBJ1-3; tentative D call: TRBD1 (5 bases). CDR1 and CDR2 from the germline V gene are MDHEN and SYDVKM. The length of the CDR3 is 15 residues. Trimming took off 2 bases at V and 3 bases at J, with 11 bases between the two ends. Written as DNA, the CDR3 is TGTGCCAGCAGTTTAGGGGGTGCGAGTGGAAACACCATATATTTT. Residues: CASSLGGASGNTIYF.

The J gene is TRBJ2-7, the V gene TRBV5-1, with 9 bases matching TRBD1. The V gene end was trimmed by 1 base and the J gene end by 3 bases; junction bases not matched to a gene: 11. Germline lookup yields CDR1 SGHRS and CDR2 YFSETQ. The CDR3 runs 17 residues. The chain's CDR3 is CASSLQQGATIHYEQYF. The CDR3 nucleotides are TGCGCCAGCAGCTTGCAACAGGGGGCGACTATACACTACGAGCAGTACTTC.

The chain uses TRBV6-2 or TRBV6-3 and TRBJ2-5; either TRBD1 or TRBD2 may fit D (6 bases each). The CDR3 covers 14 residues. Trimming removed 6 bases at V and 5 bases at J, with 16 bases between. The germline V gene has CDR1 MNHEY and CDR2 SVGEGT. CDR3 loop: CASSRNRDSETQYF. The DNA of the CDR3 is TGTGCCAGCAGCAGGAACAGGGACTCTGAGACCCAGTACTTC.

The chain couples TRBV7-3 to TRBJ2-1; tentative D call: TRBD2 (6 bases). Per germline, CDR1 SGHTA and CDR2 FQGTGA. The CDR3 spans 16 residues. V lost 5 bases and J lost 6, with 20 bases in between. CDR3 amino acids: CASSELAHPSSNEQFF. CDR3 nucleotide sequence: TGTGCCAGCAGCGAACTAGCCCACCCCAGCAGCAATGAGCAGTTCTTC.

Many counts were recorded for this clonotype. The chain has TRBV5-1 and TRBJ1-5; 9 bases line up with TRBD1. V shed 3 bases, J shed 4 bases, and the junction held 2 bases outside the gene matches. This CDR3 comprises 14 residues. The germline V gene has CDR1 SGHRS and CDR2 YFSETQ. As DNA, the CDR3 is TGCGCCAGCAGCTGGGGGACAGGGAATCAGCCCCAGCATTTT. Its protein is CASSWGTGNQPQHF.

The chain employs TRBV20-1 and TRBJ2-1; TRBD1 is a possible D gene (6 bases). This CDR3 has 14 amino acids. CDR1 is DFQATT, CDR2 SNEGSKA, per germline (reference sequence). Trimming shortened V by 0 bases and J by 0 bases, and 6 bases separated the two germline ends. In DNA, the CDR3 is TGCAGTGCTAGAGAGGACAGCTCCTACAATGAGCAGTTCTTC. The encoded protein is CSAREDSSYNEQFF.

The gene calls are TRBV14 and TRBJ2-7; D is perhaps TRBD1 (6 bases). Germline V CDR1 and CDR2: SGHDN, FVKESK. This CDR3 spans 16 amino acids. V shed 3 bases and J shed 3 bases, with 18 bases lying between them. The CDR3 nucleotides are TGTGCCAGCAGCCAGTCTGTCGGGACAACGTACTACGAGCAGTACTTC. Translating gives CASSQSVGTTYYEQYF. Together with reference TRBV14 and TRBJ2-7, the CDR3 gives the full variable domain: EAGVTQFPSHSVIEKGQTVTLRCDPISGHDNLYWYRRVMGKEIKFLLHFVKESKQDESGMPNNRFLAERTGGTYSTLKVQPAELEDSGVYFCASSQSVGTTYYEQYFGPGTRLTVT.

The rearrangement uses TRBV15 and TRBJ2-7; weak D call: TRBD1 (5 bases). This CDR3 comprises 13 residues. Trimming cost V 0 bases and J 4 bases, with 7 bases left between them. The germline gives CDR1 LNHNV, CDR2 YYDKDF (reference sequence). The CDR3 loop is CATSRETAYEQYF. CDR3 DNA: TGTGCCACCAGCAGAGAGACAGCTTACGAGCAGTACTTC.

V usage is TRBV7-8 and J usage is TRBJ2-7, with 7 bases identical to TRBD2. Germline V gene lookup returns CDR1 SGHVS and CDR2 FQNEAQ. Unmatched junction bases numbered 11, after V lost 0 bases and J lost 0 bases. The CDR3 has 18 residues. This CDR3 reads CASSLAPKRDLSSYEQYF. As DNA, the CDR3 is TGTGCCAGCAGCTTAGCTCCTAAGCGGGACCTTAGCTCCTACGAGCAGTACTTC.

This chain links TRBV5-1 with TRBJ2-4, with D perhaps matching TRBD2 (8 bases). The CDR3 loop spans 15 amino acids. CDR1 SGHRS and CDR2 YFSETQ come from the germline V gene. V was shortened by 4 bases and J by 3 bases, with 14 bases between the two germline ends. In nucleotides, the CDR3 is TGCGCCAGCAGCCCGGGGGGGGACAGCAAAAACATTCAGTACTTC. This codes for CASSPGGDSKNIQYF. The entire variable domain, with the rest obtained from reference TRBV5-1 and TRBJ2-4, is as follows: KAGVTQTPRYLIKTRGQQVTLSCSPISGHRSVSWYQQTPGQGLQFLFEYFSETQRNKGNFPGRFSGRQFSNSRSEMNVSTLELGDSALYLCASSPGGDSKNIQYFGAGTRLSVL.